The 20 T cell receptor beta chains in this list originate from one sample, sequenced in a study of glioma-infiltrating T cells. Amplification of TCR alpha and beta CDR3 regions from RNA used iRepertoire nested multiplex PCR. TCRdb recomputed calls from the multiplex PCR reads with MiXCR, one row per CDR3 protein. The table lists 150,000 to 200,000 distinct CDR3 sequences, about 32% of them singletons, with 20% in the top ten. Sequenced material: glioma tissue, nonneoplastic brain tissue, or PBMCs (not recorded which). These receptors were collected from a human donor with low-grade glioma or glioblastoma, undergoing nonglioma brain surgery, or in good health (not recorded which).

This clonotype was picked up many times. The V gene is TRBV7-2, the J gene TRBJ2-7; 9 nucleotides align to TRBD1. The germline CDR1 and CDR2 sequences are SGHTA and FQGNSA. This CDR3 region has 15 residues. With V trimmed by 2 bases and J by 2 bases, 4 bases remained unmatched. Here the CDR3 reads CASSLFGTGTYEQYF. DNA of the CDR3: TGTGCCAGCAGCTTATTTGGGACAGGGACCTACGAGCAGTACTTC.

Notes on this clonotype: This is likely a read error, given that the CDR3 carries no conserved phenylalanine or tryptophan at its end. The chain recombines TRBV7-2 with TRBJ2-7, with D maybe TRBD1 (6 bases). Germline V gives CDR1 SGHTA, CDR2 FQGNSA. The V gene lost 5 bases and the J gene lost 0 bases, with 23 bases spanning the gap. CDR3 size: 18 residues. This CDR3 is CASSKSLSQGPISYEQYL. The CDR3 nucleotides read TGTGCCAGCAGCAAATCCCTGAGTCAGGGGCCCATCTCCTACGAGCAGTACCTC.

The chain joins TRBV18 to TRBJ1-3; D not certain. This CDR3 is built from 15 residues. CDR1 is KGHSH, CDR2 LQKENI, per germline. Trimming removed 3 bases at V and 0 bases at J, with 9 bases between. The CDR3 here is CASSPTKSSGNTIYF. CDR3 DNA sequence: TGTGCCAGCTCACCGACCAAGAGCTCTGGAAACACCATATATTTT.

This clonotype was detected many times. This rearrangement joins TRBV24-1 to TRBJ2-7, with TRBD1 identical over 9 bases. Germline CDR1 is KGHDR and CDR2 is SFDVKD. The ends lost 5 bases at V and 2 bases at J; junction bases unmatched: 6. This CDR3 comprises 15 residues. The CDR3 sequence: CATSVRTGDTYEQYF. DNA of the CDR3: TGTGCCACCAGTGTCAGGACAGGGGACACCTACGAGCAGTACTTC.

This clonotype was recorded many times. This rearrangement joins TRBV6-1 to TRBJ2-3, with no clear D. CDR1 MNHNS and CDR2 SASEGT come from the germline V gene. Trimming took off 6 bases at V and 0 bases at J, with 10 bases between the two ends. The CDR3 totals 14 residues. CDR3 DNA sequence: TGTGCCAGCAGCACCAAAACGAGCACAGATACGCAGTATTTT. Protein product: CASSTKTSTDTQYF.

The genes are TRBV29-1 and TRBJ2-3; D might be TRBD1 (6 bases). This CDR3 spans 15 amino acids. Germline CDR1 reads SQVTM; CDR2 reads ANQGSEA. The V gene lost 8 bases and the J gene lost 0 bases, with 18 bases spanning the gap. The CDR3 is CSKNRALLSTDTQYF. The CDR3 region has the DNA TGCAGCAAGAACAGGGCCCTCTTAAGCACAGATACGCAGTATTTT.

Regarding this clonotype: A read error is possible here, since a much larger clone lies one base away. The chain recombines TRBV29-1 with TRBJ1-1; no clear D gene. Per the germline V gene, CDR1 is SQVTM and CDR2 is ANQGSEA. This CDR3 is 12 amino acids long. This CDR3 is CIADMGNTEAFF. The CDR3 bases are TGCATCGCCGACATGGGCAACACTGAAGCTTTCTTT.

This clonotype was counted many times. The chain employs TRBV6-2 or TRBV6-3 and TRBJ2-7; 7 bases map to TRBD2. CDR1 is MNHEY and CDR2 is SVGEGT in the germline V gene. This CDR3 comprises 14 residues. The V and J ends lost 8 bases and 0 bases, in that order; junction bases with no gene match: 7. Written as DNA, the CDR3 is TGTGCCAGCGTCCTAGCGGCGAGCTCCTACGAGCAGTACTTC. Encoded protein: CASVLAASSYEQYF.

This clonotype was picked up many times. The chain combines TRBV19 with TRBJ2-5, with no clear D. The germline gives CDR1 LNHDA, CDR2 SQIVND (reference sequence). Trimming cost V 5 bases and J 2 bases, with 12 bases left between them. The CDR3 loop spans 14 amino acids. CDR3 sequence (DNA): TGTGCCAGTAGTCTTGACACCGTACAAGAGACCCAGTACTTC. It encodes CASSLDTVQETQYF. The variable domain in full, completed from reference TRBV19 and TRBJ2-5, reads DGGITQSPKYLFRKEGQNVTLSCEQNLNHDAMYWYRQDPGQGLRLIYYSQIVNDFQKGDIAEGYSVSREKKESFPLTVTSAQKNPTAFYLCASSLDTVQETQYFGPGTRLLVL.

This clonotype appeared many times. This chain joins TRBV7-2 and TRBJ2-5; perhaps TRBD2 as D (6 bases). The CDR3 totals 13 residues. Per germline, CDR1 SGHTA and CDR2 FQGNSA. V lost 5 bases, J lost 5 bases, and 12 bases lay in between. The CDR3 spells CASSAGRRETQYF. The CDR3, as DNA: TGTGCCAGCAGCGCAGGGAGGCGGGAGACCCAGTACTTC.

At least ten counts were recorded for this clonotype. V and J are TRBV28 and TRBJ2-7, with TRBD2 matching 10 bases. The CDR3 extends over 15 amino acids. From germline, CDR1 is MDHEN and CDR2 SYDVKM. V trimming: 3 bases; J trimming: 2 bases; junction bases outside the gene matches: 4. CDR3 sequence: CASSFLAGVTYEQYF. The CDR3 DNA sequence: TGTGCCAGCAGTTTTCTAGCGGGGGTAACCTACGAGCAGTACTTC.

Many counts were recorded for this clonotype. The chain recombines TRBV27 with TRBJ2-7; tentatively, D is TRBD1 (6 bases). The CDR3 is made up of 14 amino acids. Trimming removed 3 bases from V and 0 bases from J, with 9 bases in between. Germline lookup yields CDR1 MNHEY and CDR2 SMNVEV (reference sequence). The CDR3 coding sequence is TGTGCCAGCAGTTTTGGGGACACCTCCTACGAGCAGTACTTC. Amino acids: CASSFGDTSYEQYF.

The V call is TRBV28, the J call TRBJ2-7; 9 bases match TRBD2. With 7 bases clipped from V and 6 bases from J, the junction kept 10 bases outside the gene matches. CDR3 size: 14 residues. Germline CDR1 reads MDHEN; CDR2 reads SYDVKM. The CDR3 sequence: CASISGSGRSEQYF. CDR3 DNA sequence: TGTGCCAGCATCTCTGGTAGCGGGAGAAGCGAGCAGTACTTC.

At least ten counts were recorded for this clonotype. This chain links TRBV7-9 with TRBJ2-7; the D gene is possibly TRBD1 (5 bases). CDR1 and CDR2 (germline): SEHNR, FQNEAQ (reference sequence). Trimming took off 1 base at V and 7 bases at J, with 17 bases between the two ends. This CDR3 region has 15 residues. The CDR3 spells CASSLGDSHVTEQYF. The DNA of the CDR3 is TGTGCCAGCAGCTTAGGAGACAGCCATGTGACGGAGCAGTACTTC.

With regard to this clonotype: A much larger clone sits a single nucleotide away, making a read error possible. The J gene is TRBJ2-3, the V gene TRBV7-9; possibly TRBD1 for D (6 bases). The tail of the sequence fits TRBJ1-5 better, so the J call may be wrong. The CDR3 totals 15 residues. Germline V gives CDR1 SEHNR, CDR2 FQNEAQ (reference sequence). For the CDR3, the DNA is TGTGCCAGCAGCTTAACCAGGGGCCGCACAGATACGCAGCATTTT. Its translation: CASSLTRGRTDTQHF.

This clonotype was recorded many times. V usage is TRBV28 and J usage is TRBJ1-5; 10 bases agree with TRBD1. The CDR3 has 14 amino acids. Germline CDR1 MDHEN, CDR2 SYDVKM. The trim removed 8 bases at V and 5 bases at J, leaving 6 bases unmatched. Here the CDR3 reads CASETGGSDQPQHF. The CDR3 nucleotides are TGTGCCAGCGAGACAGGGGGCTCGGATCAGCCCCAGCATTTT. The full variable domain, its missing parts supplied by reference TRBV28 and TRBJ1-5, is DVKVTQSSRYLVKRTGEKVFLECVQDMDHENMFWYRQDPGLGLRLIYFSYDVKMKEKGDIPEGYSVSREKKERFSLILESASTNQTSMYLCASETGGSDQPQHFGDGTRLSIL.

This clonotype was detected many times. This rearrangement joins TRBV4-3 to TRBJ1-1, with D perhaps TRBD1 (6 bases). CDR3 length: 15 residues. V lost 5 bases and J 4 bases, leaving 17 bases between the germline ends. Germline V gives CDR1 LGHNA, CDR2 YSLEER. The CDR3 DNA sequence: TGCGCCAGCAGCGCATTAATCGGGGGGCGCACTGAAGCTTTCTTT. It yields the protein CASSALIGGRTEAFF.

The J gene is TRBJ1-2, the V gene TRBV30; 10 bases agree with TRBD1. From germline, CDR1 is GTSNPN and CDR2 SVGIG (reference sequence). The CDR3 is 14 residues long. V was clipped by 0 bases and J by 4 bases; unmatched bases: 2. CDR3: CAWSVGTGAYGYTF. The CDR3 DNA reads TGTGCCTGGAGTGTCGGGACAGGGGCCTATGGCTACACCTTC.

Concerning this clonotype itself: Since a much larger clone is just one base distant, this may be a read error. The chain uses TRBV20-1 and TRBJ2-7; 13 bases fit TRBD2. The ends lost 4 bases at V and 7 bases at J; junction bases unmatched: 13. The germline V gene encodes CDR1 DFQATT and CDR2 SNEGSKA (reference sequence). The CDR3 runs 16 residues. In nucleotides, the CDR3 is TGCAGTGCTATCGGAATTGGACTAGCGGGAGTTCGGGAGCAGTACTTC. This sequence encodes CSAIGIGLAGVREQYF.

This clonotype has a count of ten or more. J is TRBJ1-1 and V is TRBV2; 9 bases agree with TRBD1. CDR3 size: 14 residues. Germline V gene sequence: CDR1 SNHLY, CDR2 FYNNEI. V dropped 5 bases and J dropped 5; count of bases not matched to a gene: 6. CDR3 bases: TGTGCCAGCAGTAGGGACAGGGTGGAGACTGAAGCTTTCTTT. Amino acid sequence: CASSRDRVETEAFF.